The 26 T cell receptor beta chains listed next were all sequenced from one sample in a study of blood T cell repertoires in COVID-19. Using immunoSEQ multiplex PCR, the repertoire was profiled, and TCRdb retains in-frame clones only, with some absent. The sample shows under 300,000 clones, 70% to 85% of them seen only once. Sequences were obtained from peripheral blood. These receptors were collected from a woman of 80 years or more with active or convalescent COVID-19.

The chain is built from TRBV5-1 and TRBJ2-7, with 7 nucleotides matching TRBD1. V trimming: 0 bases; J trimming: 6 bases; junction bases outside the gene matches: 6. Germline V gene sequence: CDR1 SGHRS, CDR2 YFSETQ. The CDR3 length is 14 residues. The CDR3 region is CASSLGTGDREQYF. For the CDR3, the DNA is TGCGCCAGCAGCTTGGGTACAGGGGACCGCGAGCAGTACTTC.

The genes are TRBV10-3 and TRBJ2-7; 8 bases match TRBD1. Germline lookup yields CDR1 ENHRY and CDR2 SYGVKD. The ends lost 3 bases at V and 2 bases at J; junction bases unmatched: 6. The CDR3 has 15 amino acids. The CDR3 spells CAISDGQGVTYEQYF. In DNA, the CDR3 is TGTGCCATCAGTGACGGACAGGGTGTCACCTACGAGCAGTACTTC.

Only a few counts were recorded for this clone. The gene calls are TRBV6-4 and TRBJ2-2, with 7 bases that match TRBD1. The germline gives CDR1 MRHNA, CDR2 SNTAGT. V lost 6 bases to trimming and J lost 4 bases; unmatched junction nucleotides: 5. This CDR3 spans 14 amino acids. DNA for the CDR3: TGTGCCAGCAGAGAACAGGGGCCCACCGGGGAGCTGTTTTTT. It encodes CASREQGPTGELFF.

This clone was observed a handful of times. This sequence joins TRBV5-1 and TRBJ2-2; D is possibly TRBD2 (6 bases). The germline V gene has CDR1 SGHRS and CDR2 YFSETQ. The V gene lost 4 bases and the J gene lost 5 bases, with 15 bases spanning the gap. The CDR3 consists of 15 residues. CDR3 protein: CASSIQFGGTGELFF. CDR3 nucleotide sequence: TGCGCCAGCAGCATCCAATTCGGGGGTACCGGGGAGCTGTTTTTT.

The V and J genes are TRBV10-3 and TRBJ1-2, with TRBD1 identical over 11 bases. V shed 7 bases and J 8 bases; nucleotides not matched to a gene: 6. CDR1 is ENHRY, CDR2 SYGVKD, per germline. The CDR3 loop spans 13 amino acids. CDR3 in amino acids: CAITGQGDVGYTF. CDR3 nucleotide sequence: TGTGCCATCACGGGACAGGGGGATGTGGGCTACACCTTC.

Written as DNA, the CDR3 is TGTGCCAGCAGCAAACCTGGACTAGCGGGGCCCTACGAGCAGTACTTC. This gives the protein CASSKPGLAGPYEQYF. The chain is built from TRBV21-1 and TRBJ2-7; the D call of TRBD2 is as the table states it, not checked on the DNA. TRBV21-1 constitutes a pseudogene. The CDR3 contains 16 residues.

The chain joins TRBV19 to TRBJ2-5; a possible D gene is TRBD1 (6 bases). The V end was cut by 6 bases, the J end by 5 bases, with 19 bases between. Germline-derived CDR1 and CDR2 are LNHDA and SQIVND (reference sequence). The CDR3 contains 15 residues. Here the CDR3 reads CASSRGGETVETQYF. Here the CDR3 DNA reads TGTGCCAGTAGCCGAGGGGGAGAGACGGTGGAGACCCAGTACTTC.

The rearrangement links TRBV3-1 (or the pseudogene TRBV3-2) to TRBJ2-3; TRBD2 might be the D (5 bases). Trimming took off 0 bases at V and 0 bases at J, with 7 bases between the two ends. The CDR3 is made up of 15 amino acids. Per the germline V gene, CDR1 is LGHDT and CDR2 is YNNKEL (reference sequence). This CDR3 is CASSQDSDSTDTQYF. Written as DNA, the CDR3 is TGTGCCAGCAGCCAAGATAGCGATAGCACAGATACGCAGTATTTT.

The chain carries TRBV15 and TRBJ2-1, with 7 positions matching TRBD2. V dropped 6 bases and J dropped 0; count of bases not matched to a gene: 2. The germline V gene encodes CDR1 LNHNV and CDR2 YYDKDF (reference sequence). The CDR3 totals 14 residues. The CDR3 sequence: CATRAGSSYNEQFF. CDR3 DNA: TGTGCCACCAGAGCGGGAAGCTCCTACAATGAGCAGTTCTTC. Full variable domain (remainder filled in from reference TRBV15 and TRBJ2-1): DAMVIQNPRYQVTQFGKPVTLSCSQTLNHNVMYWYQQKSSQAPKLLFHYYDKDFNNEADTPDNFQSRRPNTSFCFLDIRSPGLGDTAMYLCATRAGSSYNEQFFGPGTRLTVL.

V gene TRBV28 combines with J gene TRBJ1-1; TRBD1 matches at 8 bases. This CDR3 comprises 14 residues. Losses at the gene ends were 5 bases for V and 4 bases for J; bases not matched to a gene: 6. In germline, CDR1 is MDHEN, CDR2 SYDVKM. In DNA form, the CDR3 reads TGTGCCAGCAGTAGAGCCCAGGGGGCCACTGAAGCTTTCTTT. Its protein is CASSRAQGATEAFF.

This clone showed up just a few times. The gene calls are TRBV5-6 and TRBJ1-3; D is unclear. Germline V lookup: CDR1 SGHDT, CDR2 YYEEEE. V lost 0 bases and J lost 0, with 10 bases in between. This CDR3 is 16 amino acids long. The CDR3, as DNA: TGTGCCAGCAGCTTGGCCAGACAAGCCTCTGGAAACACCATATATTTT. Amino acid sequence: CASSLARQASGNTIYF.

This chain joins TRBV2 and TRBJ2-7, with 12 bases matching TRBD2. The V gene end was trimmed by 5 bases and the J gene end by 0 bases; junction bases not matched to a gene: 8. The CDR3 spans 17 residues. Germline V gene sequence: CDR1 SNHLY, CDR2 FYNNEI. CDR3: CASSPKWGLAGSYEQYF. CDR3 nucleotide sequence: TGTGCCAGCAGTCCAAAGTGGGGACTAGCGGGCTCCTACGAGCAGTACTTC.

The chain recombines TRBV20-1 with TRBJ1-2; 7 bases map to TRBD1. This CDR3 contains 14 residues. The germline gives CDR1 DFQATT, CDR2 SNEGSKA (reference sequence). V lost 3 bases to trimming and J lost 7 bases; unmatched junction nucleotides: 11. The CDR3 spells CSASLDRASTGYTF. The CDR3 nucleotides read TGCAGTGCTAGTCTTGACAGGGCATCCACTGGCTACACCTTC.

The J gene is TRBJ1-5, the V gene TRBV27; 8 bases map to TRBD1. CDR3 length: 15 residues. V dropped 7 bases and J dropped 3; count of bases not matched to a gene: 8. Germline assignment: CDR1 MNHEY and CDR2 SMNVEV (reference sequence). The CDR3 bases are TGTGCCAGCAAAGGAACAGGGGGAGTCAATCAGCCCCAGCATTTT. As protein: CASKGTGGVNQPQHF.

This chain links TRBV5-1 with TRBJ1-1; 9 nucleotides match TRBD1. CDR1 and CDR2 from the germline V gene are SGHRS and YFSETQ. This CDR3 spans 16 amino acids. Trimming took 2 bases from V and 3 from J; bases not matched to a gene: 8. CDR3 protein: CASSLKVDRGDTEAFF. CDR3 coding DNA: TGCGCCAGCAGCTTAAAAGTTGACAGGGGGGACACTGAAGCTTTCTTT.

This clone occurred once. The chain links TRBV9 to TRBJ1-2; tentatively, D is TRBD1 (6 bases). V lost 4 bases and J lost 6, with 22 bases in between. The CDR3 loop spans 16 amino acids. Germline lookup yields CDR1 SGDLS and CDR2 YYNGEE. The CDR3 region is CASSPQTGQSANGYTF. CDR3 DNA: TGTGCCAGCAGCCCCCAAACCGGACAGTCTGCTAATGGCTACACCTTC. Full variable domain (remainder filled in from reference TRBV9 and TRBJ1-2): DSGVTQTPKHLITATGQRVTLRCSPRSGDLSVYWYQQSLDQGLQFLIQYYNGEERAKGNILERFSAQQFPDLHSELNLSSLELGDSALYFCASSPQTGQSANGYTFGSGTRLTVV.

The gene calls are TRBV7-9 and TRBJ1-2; D is unresolved. This CDR3 is built from 16 residues. Looked up from germline, CDR1 is SEHNR and CDR2 is FQNEAQ (reference sequence). V dropped 3 bases and J dropped 8 bases, with 22 bases sitting between them. CDR3 protein: CASSLDTLRSRGGYTF. The CDR3, as DNA: TGTGCCAGCAGCTTGGATACTCTACGGAGTCGTGGGGGCTACACCTTC.

The chain is built from TRBV3-1 (or the pseudogene TRBV3-2) and TRBJ1-6, with 8 bases lining up with TRBD1. The V segment lost 1 base and the J segment 9 bases; nucleotides outside the gene matches: 8. The V gene's germline CDR1 is LGHDT and CDR2 YNNKEL (reference sequence). CDR3 size: 16 residues. The CDR3 nucleotides are TGTGCCAGCAGCCAAGTCCGGACAGGGAAGGCTTCACCCCTCCACTTT. This encodes CASSQVRTGKASPLHF.

The chain links TRBV19 to TRBJ2-5, with 10 bases that match TRBD2. Unmatched junction bases numbered 9, after V lost 3 bases and J lost 2 bases. The CDR3 is made up of 17 amino acids. CDR1 LNHDA and CDR2 SQIVND come from the germline V gene (reference sequence). The CDR3 region has the DNA TGTGCCAGTAGTATGGGAGGACTAGCGGAGTCTCAAGAGACCCAGTACTTC. Protein product: CASSMGGLAESQETQYF. The full variable domain, completed using reference TRBV19 and TRBJ2-5, is DGGITQSPKYLFRKEGQNVTLSCEQNLNHDAMYWYRQDPGQGLRLIYYSQIVNDFQKGDIAEGYSVSREKKESFPLTVTSAQKNPTAFYLCASSMGGLAESQETQYFGPGTRLLVL.

This chain joins TRBV14 and TRBJ1-2; D remains unclear. The CDR3 is made up of 13 amino acids. From germline, CDR1 is SGHDN and CDR2 FVKESK. Trimming pared 0 bases from V and 8 bases from J, leaving 10 bases between. CDR3 DNA: TGTGCCAGCAGCCAAGACAGGTCTCGGGGCTACACCTTC. It yields the protein CASSQDRSRGYTF.

This clone was recorded once. V and J are TRBV18 and TRBJ2-6; D gene uncertain. V lost 2 bases and J 0 bases, leaving 14 bases between the germline ends. Per the germline V gene, CDR1 is KGHSH and CDR2 is LQKENI. The CDR3 is made up of 18 amino acids. The CDR3 DNA sequence: TGTGCCAGCTCACCATCCCCTTCCCCTAGCTCTGGGGCCAACGTCCTGACTTTC. Translating gives CASSPSPSPSSGANVLTF.

This CDR3 reads CASRGDTANYGYTF. The CDR3 DNA is TGTGCCAGCAGAGGGGACACCGCTAACTATGGCTACACCTTC. The rearrangement uses TRBV6-4 and TRBJ1-2, with D possibly matching TRBD1 (6 bases). The ends were cut back, 6 bases at V and 0 bases at J, with 11 bases in the middle. The V gene's germline CDR1 is MRHNA and CDR2 SNTAGT. There are 14 residues in the CDR3.

J is TRBJ1-2 and V is TRBV7-2, with no clear D. Trimming removed 0 bases from V and 5 bases from J, with 10 bases in between. The CDR3 is 14 residues long. Germline V CDR1 and CDR2: SGHTA, FQGNSA. In nucleotides, the CDR3 is TGTGCCAGCAGCTTAGCGAACGGGGTATATGGCTACACCTTC. It specifies CASSLANGVYGYTF.

There are a few counts of this clone. Other DNA sequences of this sample code for an identical CDR3. V gene TRBV30 combines with J gene TRBJ1-3; D unresolved. Trimming removed 1 base at V and 3 bases at J, with 4 bases between. The CDR3 has 12 amino acids. Germline CDR1 GTSNPN, CDR2 SVGIG (reference sequence). CDR3 sequence reads: CAWSGGGNTIYF. As DNA, the CDR3 is TGTGCCTGGAGTGGAGGTGGAAACACCATATATTTT.

The chain carries TRBV4-1 and TRBJ1-2, with 7 nucleotides matching TRBD1. The V and J ends lost 1 base and 2 bases, in that order; junction bases with no gene match: 10. The CDR3 is 17 residues long. The germline CDR1 and CDR2 sequences are MGHRA and YSYEKL. Here the CDR3 DNA reads TGCGCCAGCAGCCAAGGACAGGGTCCCGTTCTCAACTATGGCTACACCTTC. Protein: CASSQGQGPVLNYGYTF.

The CDR3 DNA is TGTGCCAGCAGCTTGAGGGCTTCAACTAATGAAAAACTGTTTTTT. It codes for CASSLRASTNEKLFF. This chain uses TRBV11-2 with TRBJ1-4, with D uncertain. Germline CDR1 is SGHAT and CDR2 is FQNNGV. The CDR3 sequence is 15 residues long. Trimming removed 3 bases from V and 0 bases from J, with 8 bases in between. Full variable domain (remainder filled in from reference TRBV11-2 and TRBJ1-4): EAGVAQSPRYKIIEKRQSVAFWCNPISGHATLYWYQQILGQGPKLLIQFQNNGVVDDSQLPKDRFSAERLKGVDSTLKIQPAKLEDSAVYLCASSLRASTNEKLFFGSGTQLSVL.